Given below is one T cell receptor (beta chain) in context. The data stem from a study of T cell responses to AZD1222 COVID-19 vaccine. This CDR3 has 16 amino acids. The V gene's germline CDR1 is SNHLY and CDR2 FYNNEI. Trimming took 6 bases from V and 8 from J, leaving 20 bases between them. Method: immunoSEQ multiplex PCR; TCRdb's copy keeps in-frame clones and lacks some. The top ten hold more than 9% of the sample, which has under 95,000 clones, 75% to 90% seen once. The chain joins TRBV2 to TRBJ1-6; D possibly corresponds to TRBD1 (6 bases). The starting material was peripheral blood, obtained 28 days after the second AZD1222 dose. The source is an adult who received the AZD1222 COVID-19 vaccine. The CDR3 DNA is TGTGCCAGCAGGTTACAGGGTTCTTTCGGCTATTCACCCCTCCACTTT. Translation: CASRLQGSFGYSPLHF.